This entry concerns a single T cell receptor (beta chain). Its target is not known. Germline values: CDR1 MGHDK, CDR2 SYGVNS. The CDR3 contains 15 residues. V lost 2 bases and J 1 base, leaving 11 bases between the germline ends. TCRdb keeps only in-frame clones here, not all; method: immunoSEQ multiplex PCR. The sample lists millions of clones; approximately 94% were seen once. The data were obtained in a study of shared clonotypes between healthy human individuals. Naive CD8 cells comprised CD45RO-negative, CCR7-positively selected cells, excluding terminally differentiated effector memory CD45RA+ cells. Study conclusions and caveats: Sharing across four donors was seen in 4.5% to 6.5% of naive CD4 clonotypes.

The chain is built from TRBV25-1 and TRBJ2-5; D is unclear. This TCR was sampled from a man aged 18 to 35 in good health. Some clones in this sample may be carry-over from other donors' samples. The sample taken for sequencing was naive CD8+ T cells from PBMCs. The CDR3 bases are TGTGCCAGCAGTGAAGAAGAGAGAGCCCAAGAGACCCAGTACTTC. Its protein product is CASSEEERAQETQYF.